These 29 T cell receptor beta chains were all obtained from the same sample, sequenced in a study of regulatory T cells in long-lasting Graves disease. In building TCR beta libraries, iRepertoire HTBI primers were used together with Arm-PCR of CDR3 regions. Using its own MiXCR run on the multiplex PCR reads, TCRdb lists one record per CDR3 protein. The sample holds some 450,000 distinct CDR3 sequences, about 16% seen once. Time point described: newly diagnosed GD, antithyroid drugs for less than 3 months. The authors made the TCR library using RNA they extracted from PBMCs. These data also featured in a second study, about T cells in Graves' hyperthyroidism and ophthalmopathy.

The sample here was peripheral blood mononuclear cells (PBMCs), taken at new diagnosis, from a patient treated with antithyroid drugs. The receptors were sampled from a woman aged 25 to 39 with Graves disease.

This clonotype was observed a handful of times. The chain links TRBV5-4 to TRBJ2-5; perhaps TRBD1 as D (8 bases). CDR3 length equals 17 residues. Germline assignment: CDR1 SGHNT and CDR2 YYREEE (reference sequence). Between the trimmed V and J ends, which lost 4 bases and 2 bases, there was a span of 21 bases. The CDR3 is CASSPPGQGGRQETQYF. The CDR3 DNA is TGTGCCAGCAGCCCCCCAGGACAGGGAGGGAGACAAGAGACCCAGTACTTC.

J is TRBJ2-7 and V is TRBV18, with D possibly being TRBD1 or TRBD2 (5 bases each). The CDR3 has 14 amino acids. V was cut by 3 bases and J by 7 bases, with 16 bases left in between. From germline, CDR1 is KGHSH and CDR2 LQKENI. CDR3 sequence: CASSPLTDSGEQYF. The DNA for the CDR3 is TGTGCCAGCTCACCCTTGACGGACTCAGGGGAGCAGTACTTC.

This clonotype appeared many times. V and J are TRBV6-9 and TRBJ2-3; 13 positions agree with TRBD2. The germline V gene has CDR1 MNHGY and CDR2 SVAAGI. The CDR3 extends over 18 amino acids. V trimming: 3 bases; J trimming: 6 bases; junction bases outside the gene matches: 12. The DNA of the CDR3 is TGTGCCAGCAGTTACCCGATGGGACTAGCGGGAAGGATGGATACGCAGTATTTT. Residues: CASSYPMGLAGRMDTQYF.

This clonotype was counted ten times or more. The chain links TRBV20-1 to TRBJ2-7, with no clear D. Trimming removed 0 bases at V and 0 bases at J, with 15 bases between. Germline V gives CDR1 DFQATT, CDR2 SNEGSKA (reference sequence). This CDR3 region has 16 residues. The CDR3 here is CSARDHVSHLSYEQYF. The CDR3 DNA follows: TGCAGTGCTAGAGATCACGTGTCGCATCTCTCCTACGAGCAGTACTTC.

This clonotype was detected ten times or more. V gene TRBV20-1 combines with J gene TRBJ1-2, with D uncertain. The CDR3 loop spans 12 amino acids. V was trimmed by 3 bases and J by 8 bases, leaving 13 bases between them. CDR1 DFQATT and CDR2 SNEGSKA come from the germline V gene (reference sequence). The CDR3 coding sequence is TGCAGTGCTAGTGGGGTGGTCGGAGGCTACACCTTC. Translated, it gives CSASGVVGGYTF.

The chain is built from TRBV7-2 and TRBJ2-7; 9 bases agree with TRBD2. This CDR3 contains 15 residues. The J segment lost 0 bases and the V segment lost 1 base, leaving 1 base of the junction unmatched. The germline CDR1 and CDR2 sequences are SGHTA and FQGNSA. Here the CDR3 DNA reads TGTGCCAGCAGCTTAGAGACTAGCGGCTCCTACGAGCAGTACTTC. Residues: CASSLETSGSYEQYF.

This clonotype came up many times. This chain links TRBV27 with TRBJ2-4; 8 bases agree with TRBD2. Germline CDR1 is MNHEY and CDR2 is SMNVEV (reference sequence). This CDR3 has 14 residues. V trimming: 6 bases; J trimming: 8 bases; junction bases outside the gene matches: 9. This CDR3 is CASSPGGLLDIQYF. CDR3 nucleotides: TGTGCCAGCAGCCCGGGGGGGTTATTAGACATTCAGTACTTC.

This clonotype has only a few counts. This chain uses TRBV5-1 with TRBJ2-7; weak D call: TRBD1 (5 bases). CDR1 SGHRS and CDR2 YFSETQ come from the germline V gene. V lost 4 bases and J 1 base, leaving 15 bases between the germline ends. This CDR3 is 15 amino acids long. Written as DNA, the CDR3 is TGCGCCAGCAGCCCGAGATTGGGGCCTTCCTACGAGCAGTACTTC. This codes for CASSPRLGPSYEQYF.

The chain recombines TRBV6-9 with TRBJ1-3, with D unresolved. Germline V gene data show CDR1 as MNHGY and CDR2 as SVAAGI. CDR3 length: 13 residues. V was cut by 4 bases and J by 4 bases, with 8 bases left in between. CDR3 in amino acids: CASSSSEGNTIYF. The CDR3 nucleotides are TGTGCCAGCAGTTCTTCAGAGGGAAACACCATATATTTT.

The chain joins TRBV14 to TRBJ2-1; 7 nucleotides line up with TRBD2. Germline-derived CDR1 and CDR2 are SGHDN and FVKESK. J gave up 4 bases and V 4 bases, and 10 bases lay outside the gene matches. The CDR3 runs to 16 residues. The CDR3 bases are TGTGCCAGCAGCCTCCGACGGACTAGTAGGTACAATGAGCAGTTCTTC. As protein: CASSLRRTSRYNEQFF.

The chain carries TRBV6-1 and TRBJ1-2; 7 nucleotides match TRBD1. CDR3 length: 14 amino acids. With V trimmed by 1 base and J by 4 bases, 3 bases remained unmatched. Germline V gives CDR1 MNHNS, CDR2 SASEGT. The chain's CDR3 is CASSEGTGRYGYTF. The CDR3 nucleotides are TGTGCCAGCAGTGAAGGGACAGGCCGCTATGGCTACACCTTC.

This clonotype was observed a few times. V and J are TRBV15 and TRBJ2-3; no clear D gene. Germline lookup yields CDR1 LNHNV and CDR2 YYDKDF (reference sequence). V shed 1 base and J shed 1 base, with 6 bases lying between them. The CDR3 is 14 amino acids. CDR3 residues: CATSRGEGTDTQYF. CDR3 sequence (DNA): TGTGCCACCAGCAGAGGAGAGGGCACAGATACGCAGTATTTT.

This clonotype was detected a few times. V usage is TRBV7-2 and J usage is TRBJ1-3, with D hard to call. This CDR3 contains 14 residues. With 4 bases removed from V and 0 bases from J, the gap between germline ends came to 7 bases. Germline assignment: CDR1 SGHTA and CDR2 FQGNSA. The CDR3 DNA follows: TGTGCCAGCAGCTACGAAGTCTCTGGAAACACCATATATTTT. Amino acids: CASSYEVSGNTIYF.

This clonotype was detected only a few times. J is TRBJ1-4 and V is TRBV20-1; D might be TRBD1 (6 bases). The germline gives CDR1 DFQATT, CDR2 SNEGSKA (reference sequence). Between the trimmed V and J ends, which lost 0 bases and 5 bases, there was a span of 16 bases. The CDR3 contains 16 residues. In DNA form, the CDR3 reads TGCAGTGCTAGAGATTCCACGGGACAACGGAATGAAAAACTGTTTTTT. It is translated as CSARDSTGQRNEKLFF.

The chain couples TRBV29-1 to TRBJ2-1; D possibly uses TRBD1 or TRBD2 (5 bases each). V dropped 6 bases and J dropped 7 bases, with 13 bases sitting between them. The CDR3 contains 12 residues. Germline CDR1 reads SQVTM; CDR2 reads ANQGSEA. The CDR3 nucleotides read TGCAGCGTCAGAGGGGCGGCGAATGAGCAGTTCTTC. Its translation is CSVRGAANEQFF.

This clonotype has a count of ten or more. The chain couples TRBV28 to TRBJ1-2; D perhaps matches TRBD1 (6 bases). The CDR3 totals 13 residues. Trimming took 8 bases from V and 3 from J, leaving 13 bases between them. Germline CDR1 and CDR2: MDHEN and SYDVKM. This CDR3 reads CASGPRGHYGYTF. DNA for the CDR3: TGTGCCAGCGGCCCCCGGGGGCACTATGGCTACACCTTC.

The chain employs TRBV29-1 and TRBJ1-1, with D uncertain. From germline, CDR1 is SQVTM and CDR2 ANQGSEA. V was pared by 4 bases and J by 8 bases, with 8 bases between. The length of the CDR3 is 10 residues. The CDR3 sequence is CSVGGLEAFF. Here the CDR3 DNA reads TGCAGCGTTGGAGGGTTAGAAGCTTTCTTT.

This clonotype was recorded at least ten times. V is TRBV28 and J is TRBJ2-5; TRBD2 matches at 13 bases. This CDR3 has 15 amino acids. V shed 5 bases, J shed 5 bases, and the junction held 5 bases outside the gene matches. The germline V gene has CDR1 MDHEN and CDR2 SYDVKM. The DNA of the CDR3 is TGTGCCAGCAGTCCGGGACTAGCGGGAAGCGAGACCCAGTACTTC. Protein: CASSPGLAGSETQYF.

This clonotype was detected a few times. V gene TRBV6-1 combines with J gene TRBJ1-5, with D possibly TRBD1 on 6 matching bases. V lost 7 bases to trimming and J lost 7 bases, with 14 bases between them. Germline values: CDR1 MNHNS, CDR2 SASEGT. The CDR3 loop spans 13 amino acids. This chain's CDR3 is CASNPQGGQPQHF. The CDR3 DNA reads TGTGCCAGCAACCCACAGGGCGGCCAGCCCCAGCATTTT.

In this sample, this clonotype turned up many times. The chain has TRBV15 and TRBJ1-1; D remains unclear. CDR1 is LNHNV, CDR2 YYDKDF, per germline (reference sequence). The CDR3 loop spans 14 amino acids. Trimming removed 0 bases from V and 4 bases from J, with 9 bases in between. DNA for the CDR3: TGTGCCACCAGCAGAGATGTAGGGTCCACTGAAGCTTTCTTT. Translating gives CATSRDVGSTEAFF.

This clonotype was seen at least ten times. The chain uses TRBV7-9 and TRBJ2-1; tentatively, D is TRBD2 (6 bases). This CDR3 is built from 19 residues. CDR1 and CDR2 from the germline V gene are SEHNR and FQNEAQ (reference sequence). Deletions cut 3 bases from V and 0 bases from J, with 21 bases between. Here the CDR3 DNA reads TGTGCCAGCAGCTTTGTCTTAGCGGAATTCAACCCCTCCTACAATGAGCAGTTCTTC. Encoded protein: CASSFVLAEFNPSYNEQFF.

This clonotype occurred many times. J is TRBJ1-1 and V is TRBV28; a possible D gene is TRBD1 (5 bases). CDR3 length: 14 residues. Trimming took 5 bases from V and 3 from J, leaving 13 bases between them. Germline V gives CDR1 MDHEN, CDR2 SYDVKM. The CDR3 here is CASSPRGVDTEAFF. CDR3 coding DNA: TGTGCCAGCAGTCCCCGGGGGGTGGACACTGAAGCTTTCTTT.

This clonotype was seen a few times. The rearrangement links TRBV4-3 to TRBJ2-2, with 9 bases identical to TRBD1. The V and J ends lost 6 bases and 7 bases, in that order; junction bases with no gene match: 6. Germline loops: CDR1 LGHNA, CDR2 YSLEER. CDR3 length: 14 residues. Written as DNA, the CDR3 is TGCGCCAGCAGAGGACAGGGGACGGACGGGGAGCTGTTTTTT. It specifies CASRGQGTDGELFF.

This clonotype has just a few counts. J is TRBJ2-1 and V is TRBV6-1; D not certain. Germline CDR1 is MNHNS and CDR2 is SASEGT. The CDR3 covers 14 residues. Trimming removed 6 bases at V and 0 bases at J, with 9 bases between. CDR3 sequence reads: CASREPSSYNEQFF. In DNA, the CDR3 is TGTGCCAGCAGGGAGCCAAGCTCCTACAATGAGCAGTTCTTC.

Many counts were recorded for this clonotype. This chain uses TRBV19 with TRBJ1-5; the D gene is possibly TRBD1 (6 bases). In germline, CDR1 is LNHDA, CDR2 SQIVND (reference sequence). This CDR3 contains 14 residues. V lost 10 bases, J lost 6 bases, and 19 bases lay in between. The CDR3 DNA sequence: TGTGCCAACACTGACAGGACTAGACGTCAGCCCCAGCATTTT. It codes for CANTDRTRRQPQHF.

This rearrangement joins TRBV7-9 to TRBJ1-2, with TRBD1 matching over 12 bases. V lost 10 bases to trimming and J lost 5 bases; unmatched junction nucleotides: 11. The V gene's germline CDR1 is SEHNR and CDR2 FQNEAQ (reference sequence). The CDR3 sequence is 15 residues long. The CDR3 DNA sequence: TGTGCCACCAGTGACCCGGGACAGGGGGCGTATGGCTACACCTTC. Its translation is CATSDPGQGAYGYTF.

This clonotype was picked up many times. The CDR3 DNA follows: TGTGCCAGCAGTCCCGGGACAGGGGGCGGTCAGCCCCAGCATTTT. Protein: CASSPGTGGGQPQHF. The V call is TRBV28, the J call TRBJ1-5; 12 nucleotides agree with TRBD1. Germline V CDR1 and CDR2: MDHEN, SYDVKM. The J segment lost 6 bases and the V segment lost 5 bases, leaving 5 bases of the junction unmatched. The CDR3 runs 15 residues.

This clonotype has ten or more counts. The CDR3 nucleotides are TGCGCCAGCAGCTGGACTAGCAGTTATTCCGACGAGCAGTACTTC. Amino acids: CASSWTSSYSDEQYF. The chain recombines TRBV5-1 with TRBJ2-7; TRBD2 matches at 8 bases. Trimming removed 3 bases from V and 5 bases from J; junction bases left unmatched: 10. The CDR3 is 15 amino acids. Germline CDR1 is SGHRS and CDR2 is YFSETQ. Variable domain in full (rest from reference TRBV5-1 and TRBJ2-7): KAGVTQTPRYLIKTRGQQVTLSCSPISGHRSVSWYQQTPGQGLQFLFEYFSETQRNKGNFPGRFSGRQFSNSRSEMNVSTLELGDSALYLCASSWTSSYSDEQYFGPGTRLTVT.

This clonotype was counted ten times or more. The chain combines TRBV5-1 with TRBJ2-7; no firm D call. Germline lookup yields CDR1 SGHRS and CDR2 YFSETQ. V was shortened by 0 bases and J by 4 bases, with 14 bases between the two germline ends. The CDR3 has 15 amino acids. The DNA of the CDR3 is TGCGCCAGCAGCTTGGGGACGAAAGGGAAATACGAGCAGTACTTC. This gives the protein CASSLGTKGKYEQYF.